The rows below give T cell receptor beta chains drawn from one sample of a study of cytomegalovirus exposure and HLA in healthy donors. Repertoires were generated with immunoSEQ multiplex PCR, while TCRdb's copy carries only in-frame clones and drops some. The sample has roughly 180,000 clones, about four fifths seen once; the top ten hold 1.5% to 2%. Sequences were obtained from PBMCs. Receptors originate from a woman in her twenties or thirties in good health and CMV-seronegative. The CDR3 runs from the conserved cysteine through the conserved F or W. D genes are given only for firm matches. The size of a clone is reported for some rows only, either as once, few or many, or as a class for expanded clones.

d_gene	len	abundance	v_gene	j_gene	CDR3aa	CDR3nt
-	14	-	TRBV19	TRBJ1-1	CASSIRGGNTEAFF	TGTGCCAGTAGTATACGCGGGGGGAACACTGAAGCTTTCTTT
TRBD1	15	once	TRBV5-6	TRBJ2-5	CASSRGTGQGETQYF	TGTGCCAGCAGCAGGGGGACAGGGCAAGGAGAGACCCAGTACTTC
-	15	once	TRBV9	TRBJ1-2	CASSVSVQARYGYTF	TGTGCCAGCAGCGTAAGCGTACAGGCCCGCTATGGCTACACCTTC
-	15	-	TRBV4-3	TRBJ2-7	CASSQAQGRRDEQYF	TGCGCCAGCAGCCAAGCGCAGGGGCGTAGGGACGAGCAGTACTTC
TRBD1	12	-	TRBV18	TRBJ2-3	CASSRTGDTQYF	TGTGCCAGCTCACGGACAGGGGATACGCAGTATTTT
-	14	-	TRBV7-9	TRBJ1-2	CASSLAQGRIGYTF	TGTGCCAGCAGCTTAGCTCAGGGGCGTATAGGCTACACCTTC
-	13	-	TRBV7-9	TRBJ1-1	CASSPRQNTEAFF	TGTGCCAGCAGCCCAAGACAGAACACTGAAGCTTTCTTT
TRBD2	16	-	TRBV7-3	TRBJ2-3	CASSFLGAGGPDTQYF	TGTGCCAGCAGCTTCCTTGGGGCGGGGGGTCCAGATACGCAGTATTTT
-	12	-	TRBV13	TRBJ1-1	CASSLIRWYAFF	TGTGCCAGCAGCTTAATTCGGTGGTACGCTTTCTTT
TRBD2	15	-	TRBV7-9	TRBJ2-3	CSSSRLRGGADTQYF	TGTTCCAGCAGCCGGTTGCGGGGGGGTGCAGATACGCAGTATTTT
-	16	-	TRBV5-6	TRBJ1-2	CASSLNGGIFNYGYTF	TGTGCCAGCAGCTTGAACGGAGGGATTTTTAACTATGGCTACACCTTC